This section outlines one T cell receptor (beta chain) sequence together with its context. It has no known antigen specificity. No clone much larger than this one lies a single base away; base qualities are absent. The data are from a study of regulatory dendritic cells for organ transplantation (dated by TCRdb to 2015 to 2018). For the wider study: Regulatory dendritic cells were generated from monocytes cultured with vitamin D3 on days 0 and 4 and IL-10 on day 4. The TCRbeta repertoires of sorted naive and memory CD4+ and CD8+ T cells were sequenced before and after allostimulation with regulatory or mature dendritic cells. To evaluate the response of the DCs to a potent maturation-inducing agent, LPS was added to DC cultures on day 6.

TCRbeta CDR3 regions were amplified by multiplexed two-step PCR using Vbeta-specific forward primers and Jbeta-specific reverse primers. The TCRbeta libraries were sequenced on an Illumina instrument via the immunoSEQ service. The study's own analysis went as follows. IMGT annotation was used to assign V, D and J genes, and synthetic CDR3 analogues were used to correct the counts for multiplex PCR bias. Repertoire clonality was computed in the immunoSEQ Analyzer as one minus normalized Shannon entropy. Whether a clone counted as expanded was decided by Fisher's exact test with Benjamini-Hochberg false discovery rate control and a two-tailed cutoff of P<0.01. Drawn from immuneACCESS, this table holds only the in-frame rearrangements with V and J called that TCRdb kept. Clones are partly lost; checked studies trace under half to an unresolved V gene and leave the rest unexplained. That table gives V, J and clone size, and the DNA gave D and trimming. This sample has 9,500 to 15,000 clones in its table, and around 62% of those were observed once. The biggest ten clones account for more than 1% of the sample.

The study at large found these results: Only two subjects were sequenced, and the authors noted considerable between-individual heterogeneity in the alloreactive memory CD8+ T cell pool. Highly diverse repertoires were observed in naive CD4+ and CD8+ T cells, whereas lower diversity was observed in memory cells, and the most oligoclonal repertoires were found in memory CD8+ cells. In both subjects, allostimulation led to expansion of memory CD8+ clones, although regulatory dendritic cells appeared to cause more limited expansion than mature dendritic cells did. Among the resting subsets, the most alloreactive TCR clonotypes were found in memory CD8+ T cells.

Sorted T cell subsets were CFSE-labeled and co-cultured for around five days with allogeneic regulatory or mature dendritic cells at a 1:10 DC:T ratio. FACS was used to sort CD4+ or CD8+ cells into naive T cells, defined as CD45RA+, and memory T cells, defined as CD45RO+. A couple of healthy control subjects provided the T cells used for TCR sequencing. Genomic DNA was extracted with the Qiagen DNeasy Blood & Tissue Kit. The sequence derives from a human donor in good health. The sequenced material came from naive CD8+ T cells from blood cultured with dendritic cells. Interpreted using the paper, the cell subset or site label stands for: CD45RA+ naive T cells.

At the DNA level, the sequence is TGCGCCAGCAGTCCTAGCGGGGGGCCATCCTACAATGAGCAGTTCTTC. Its protein product is CASSPSGGPSYNEQFF. The chain employs TRBV4-1 and TRBJ2-1, and 11 junction bases match TRBD2. The CDR3 holds 16 amino acids from the cysteine to the phenylalanine. Only CDR3 DNA is held: 48 bases, read in frame from base 1. The V end gives up 6 bases and the J end 1 base, leaving 5 bases in the junction not matched to a gene. CDR1 and CDR2 were assigned from the germline V gene as MGHRA and YSYEKL.